The 27 T cell receptor beta chains given below trace back to one sample, sequenced in a study of blood T cell repertoires in COVID-19. Using immunoSEQ multiplex PCR, the repertoire was profiled, and TCRdb retains in-frame clones only, with some absent. The sample lists 300,000 to 450,000 clones; about 85% were seen once. The specimen sequenced was peripheral blood. These receptors were obtained from a woman aged 18 to 35 with acute or convalescent COVID-19.

Only a few counts were recorded for this clone. This CDR3 is CASSPRDSGNTEAFF. DNA for the CDR3: TGTGCCAGCTCACCTAGAGACAGTGGGAACACTGAAGCTTTCTTT. The chain combines TRBV18 with TRBJ1-1, with D tentatively TRBD1 (5 bases). The CDR3 is made up of 15 amino acids. Germline CDR1 and CDR2: KGHSH and LQKENI. With 3 bases removed from V and 1 base from J, the gap between germline ends came to 12 bases.

In its sample, this clone was seen a few times. V is TRBV7-2 and J is TRBJ1-5; 8 bases fit TRBD1. CDR3 length equals 15 residues. V trimming: 5 bases; J trimming: 3 bases; junction bases outside the gene matches: 6. Per the germline V gene, CDR1 is SGHTA and CDR2 is FQGNSA. The CDR3, as DNA: TGTGCCAGCAGCCCAAGGACAGGGACCAATCAGCCCCAGCATTTT. Protein product: CASSPRTGTNQPQHF.

The chain carries TRBV27 and TRBJ2-1; a possible D gene is TRBD2 (6 bases). The CDR3 consists of 13 residues. Germline loops: CDR1 MNHEY, CDR2 SMNVEV (reference sequence). Trimming removed 7 bases at V and 8 bases at J, with 15 bases between. The CDR3 is CASTPSRGDEQFF. In DNA form, the CDR3 reads TGTGCCAGCACGCCCTCGCGGGGAGATGAGCAGTTCTTC.

The CDR3 bases are TGTGCCAGCAGGGCCGGGGGATATGGCTACACCTTC. Amino acid sequence: CASRAGGYGYTF. This chain joins TRBV28 and TRBJ1-2; D might be TRBD1 (5 bases). The CDR3 has 12 amino acids. Trimming left V 6 bases short and J 5 bases short, with 10 bases between. Germline CDR1 is MDHEN and CDR2 is SYDVKM.

This clone was picked up one time. Other DNA sequences in the sample encode the same CDR3. This chain joins TRBV27 and TRBJ2-7; D might be TRBD1 (5 bases). Germline lookup yields CDR1 MNHEY and CDR2 SMNVEV (reference sequence). The CDR3 consists of 13 residues. Trimming left V 6 bases short and J 2 bases short, with 11 bases between. Here the CDR3 DNA reads TGTGCCAGCAGCCCTGGACAAGCCTACGAGCAGTACTTC. It encodes CASSPGQAYEQYF.

This rearrangement joins TRBV28 to TRBJ1-2, with D unresolved. The germline gives CDR1 MDHEN, CDR2 SYDVKM. This CDR3 contains 15 residues. With 7 bases removed from V and 4 bases from J, the gap between germline ends came to 19 bases. The CDR3 reads CASNMAWGVGYGYTF. CDR3 nucleotides: TGTGCCAGCAACATGGCGTGGGGAGTTGGCTATGGCTACACCTTC.

The chain couples TRBV27 to TRBJ2-5; 7 positions agree with TRBD1. The V segment lost 5 bases and the J segment 2 bases; nucleotides outside the gene matches: 5. This CDR3 spans 14 amino acids. Germline V gene sequence: CDR1 MNHEY, CDR2 SMNVEV (reference sequence). CDR3: CASSPRQGQETQYF. DNA for the CDR3: TGTGCCAGCAGTCCCAGACAGGGACAAGAGACCCAGTACTTC.

The rearrangement links TRBV25-1 to TRBJ1-5; D uncertain. This CDR3 has 16 residues. The germline V gene has CDR1 MGHDK and CDR2 SYGVNS. V shed 3 bases and J shed 1 base, with 13 bases lying between them. CDR3 in DNA: TGTGCCAGCAGTGATGGCGGGAGTCAGAGCAATCAGCCCCAGCATTTT. Residues: CASSDGGSQSNQPQHF.

The chain employs TRBV14 and TRBJ1-2; 7 bases align to TRBD1. J was trimmed by 4 bases and V by 2 bases; bases with no gene match: 13. The CDR3 covers 17 residues. CDR1 and CDR2 from the germline V gene are SGHDN and FVKESK. The CDR3 protein is CASSQTTTGISIYGYTF. In DNA form, the CDR3 reads TGTGCCAGCAGCCAAACAACGACAGGGATCTCCATCTATGGCTACACCTTC.

This chain joins TRBV13 and TRBJ2-4; 9 nucleotides line up with TRBD1. The CDR3 runs to 18 residues. In germline, CDR1 is PRHDT, CDR2 FYEKMQ (reference sequence). V lost 5 bases, J lost 0 bases, and 11 bases stayed unmatched. The CDR3 sequence is CASSLRQGVDLAKNIQYF. In nucleotides, the CDR3 is TGTGCCAGCAGCCTACGACAGGGGGTGGATCTAGCCAAAAACATTCAGTACTTC. Variable domain in full (rest from reference TRBV13 and TRBJ2-4): AAGVIQSPRHLIKEKRETATLKCYPIPRHDTVYWYQQGPGQDPQFLISFYEKMQSDKGSIPDRFSAQQFSDYHSELNMSSLELGDSALYFCASSLRQGVDLAKNIQYFGAGTRLSVL.

This chain links TRBV19 with TRBJ1-2, with D uncertain. The CDR3 length is 12 residues. V was cut by 5 bases and J by 4 bases, with 8 bases left in between. From germline, CDR1 is LNHDA and CDR2 SQIVND (reference sequence). In nucleotides, the CDR3 is TGTGCCAGTAGTGAGGGCACCTATGGCTACACCTTC. Its protein product is CASSEGTYGYTF.

V gene TRBV7-8 combines with J gene TRBJ2-1; maybe TRBD1 (5 bases). This CDR3 contains 13 residues. Germline loops: CDR1 SGHVS, CDR2 FQNEAQ. V dropped 4 bases and J dropped 4 bases, with 8 bases sitting between them. This CDR3 is CASSYYRYNEQFF. CDR3 nucleotide sequence: TGTGCCAGCAGCTATTACAGGTACAATGAGCAGTTCTTC. Complete variable domain (other parts from reference TRBV7-8 and TRBJ2-1): GAGVSQSPRYKVAKRGQDVALRCDPISGHVSLFWYQQALGQGPEFLTYFQNEAQLDKSGLPSDRFFAERPEGSVSTLKIQRTQQEDSAVYLCASSYYRYNEQFFGPGTRLTVL.

The rearrangement links TRBV29-1 to TRBJ2-3; D is ambiguous. The V gene lost 5 bases and the J gene lost 0 bases, with 9 bases spanning the gap. The CDR3 covers 13 residues. CDR1 and CDR2 (germline): SQVTM, ANQGSEA. The CDR3 reads CSVTESSTDTQYF. In DNA, the CDR3 is TGCAGCGTTACAGAATCTAGCACAGATACGCAGTATTTT.

The chain is built from TRBV3-1 (or the pseudogene TRBV3-2) and TRBJ2-3, with 13 bases lining up with TRBD2. Looked up from germline, CDR1 is LGHDT and CDR2 is YNNKEL (reference sequence). The V segment lost 5 bases and the J segment 2 bases; nucleotides outside the gene matches: 7. The CDR3 is 17 residues long. The CDR3 spells CASSFWGLAGPTDTQYF. In nucleotides, the CDR3 is TGTGCCAGCAGCTTTTGGGGACTAGCGGGGCCCACAGATACGCAGTATTTT.

V is TRBV11-2 and J is TRBJ1-3, with D hard to call. V lost 5 bases to trimming and J lost 4 bases, with 12 bases between them. The germline V gene has CDR1 SGHAT and CDR2 FQNNGV. The length of the CDR3 is 14 residues. As DNA, the CDR3 is TGTGCCAGCAGCGCACTATTGTCCGGAAACACCATATATTTT. Encoded protein: CASSALLSGNTIYF.

The rearrangement links TRBV7-2 to TRBJ1-6, with 7 bases fitting TRBD1. The CDR3 covers 15 residues. Germline CDR1 is SGHTA and CDR2 is FQGNSA. The ends lost 4 bases at V and 8 bases at J; junction bases unmatched: 8. CDR3 protein: CASSYTQGGDSPLHF. The CDR3 nucleotides read TGTGCCAGCAGCTATACTCAGGGGGGTGATTCACCCCTCCACTTT.

This chain joins TRBV2 and TRBJ1-2; TRBD1 agrees at 10 bases. Germline V gene lookup returns CDR1 SNHLY and CDR2 FYNNEI. The CDR3 totals 14 residues. Trimming removed 11 bases from V and 2 bases from J; junction bases left unmatched: 8. This CDR3 is CASRDRGGNYGYTF. The CDR3 DNA follows: TGTGCCTCCCGGGACAGGGGAGGGAACTATGGCTACACCTTC.

The V call is TRBV7-2, the J call TRBJ2-5, with 7 positions matching TRBD2. Germline V gene lookup returns CDR1 SGHTA and CDR2 FQGNSA. The V segment lost 1 base and the J segment 4 bases; nucleotides outside the gene matches: 6. This CDR3 is built from 15 residues. This chain's CDR3 is CASSLGGRALETQYF. Written as DNA, the CDR3 is TGTGCCAGCAGCTTAGGGGGGAGGGCGTTAGAGACCCAGTACTTC.

This clone came up a few times. J is TRBJ2-1 and V is TRBV24-1, with 9 bases matching TRBD2. The CDR3 consists of 14 residues. Losses at the gene ends were 4 bases for V and 8 bases for J; bases not matched to a gene: 5. The germline CDR1 and CDR2 sequences are KGHDR and SFDVKD. The CDR3 region is CATSDLAGEDEQFF. The CDR3 bases are TGTGCCACCAGTGACTTAGCGGGAGAAGATGAGCAGTTCTTC.

The chain employs TRBV7-3 and TRBJ1-2, with D perhaps matching TRBD1 (5 bases). CDR3 length: 16 amino acids. Germline CDR1 SGHTA, CDR2 FQGTGA. V lost 1 base to trimming and J lost 0 bases, with 12 bases between them. In DNA, the CDR3 is TGTGCCAGCAGCTTAAACCAGGGCGGAGCTAACTATGGCTACACCTTC. The encoded protein is CASSLNQGGANYGYTF.

V gene TRBV24-1 combines with J gene TRBJ2-2; D may be TRBD1 (5 bases). Deletions cut 0 bases from V and 2 bases from J, with 6 bases between. This CDR3 comprises 15 residues. Per germline, CDR1 KGHDR and CDR2 SFDVKD. The CDR3 region has the DNA TGTGCCACCAGTGATTTGGACAGAAACACCGGGGAGCTGTTTTTT. Residues: CATSDLDRNTGELFF.

The sample holds one count of this clone. The V gene is TRBV4-1, the J gene TRBJ1-6, with a possible D match to TRBD1 (6 bases). This CDR3 is built from 16 residues. The V gene's germline CDR1 is MGHRA and CDR2 YSYEKL. Trimming removed 0 bases at V and 9 bases at J, with 15 bases between. The CDR3 bases are TGCGCCAGCAGCCAAGATGACGGGGGGCTTGGTTCACCCCTCCACTTT. Its protein product is CASSQDDGGLGSPLHF.

V and J are TRBV5-5 and TRBJ2-3; 9 positions agree with TRBD1. After removal of 0 bases from V and 6 bases from J, the junction contained 2 bases not matched to a gene. This CDR3 has 14 amino acids. The V gene's germline CDR1 is SGHKS and CDR2 YYEKEE (reference sequence). In nucleotides, the CDR3 is TGTGCCAGCAGCTTGGGGACAGGGGTTGATACGCAGTATTTT. It specifies CASSLGTGVDTQYF.

The chain links TRBV7-9 to TRBJ1-1, with 7 bases lining up with TRBD1. The CDR3 sequence is 15 residues long. Germline V CDR1 and CDR2: SEHNR, FQNEAQ (reference sequence). Trimming cost V 0 bases and J 0 bases; bases outside gene matches: 1. The CDR3 sequence: CASSLAGTVNTEAFF. In nucleotides, the CDR3 is TGTGCCAGCAGCTTAGCCGGGACAGTGAACACTGAAGCTTTCTTT.

The chain is built from TRBV5-1 and TRBJ2-3; D is possibly TRBD2 (5 bases). The CDR3 is 17 amino acids. V was cut by 5 bases and J by 0 bases, with 19 bases left in between. Germline CDR1 reads SGHRS; CDR2 reads YFSETQ. For the CDR3, the DNA is TGCGCCAGCAGATATGCCAGAGGGATTACTAGCACAGATACGCAGTATTTT. It codes for CASRYARGITSTDTQYF.

In its sample, this clone was seen a few times. The gene calls are TRBV29-1 and TRBJ1-1; D gene uncertain. CDR3 size: 13 residues. Looked up from germline, CDR1 is SQVTM and CDR2 is ANQGSEA. Trimming left V 7 bases short and J 8 bases short, with 20 bases between. CDR3 nucleotide sequence: TGCAGCGCTGCAACCGGGAGCTTAGGGGAAGCTTTCTTT. Translating it yields CSAATGSLGEAFF.

The J gene is TRBJ2-2, the V gene TRBV27, with TRBD1 matching 8 bases. V was clipped by 3 bases and J by 3 bases; unmatched bases: 9. Per germline, CDR1 MNHEY and CDR2 SMNVEV (reference sequence). CDR3 length equals 17 residues. As DNA, the CDR3 is TGTGCCAGCAGTTTCCTAAAAGGGACAGGAGACACCGGGGAGCTGTTTTTT. This sequence encodes CASSFLKGTGDTGELFF.